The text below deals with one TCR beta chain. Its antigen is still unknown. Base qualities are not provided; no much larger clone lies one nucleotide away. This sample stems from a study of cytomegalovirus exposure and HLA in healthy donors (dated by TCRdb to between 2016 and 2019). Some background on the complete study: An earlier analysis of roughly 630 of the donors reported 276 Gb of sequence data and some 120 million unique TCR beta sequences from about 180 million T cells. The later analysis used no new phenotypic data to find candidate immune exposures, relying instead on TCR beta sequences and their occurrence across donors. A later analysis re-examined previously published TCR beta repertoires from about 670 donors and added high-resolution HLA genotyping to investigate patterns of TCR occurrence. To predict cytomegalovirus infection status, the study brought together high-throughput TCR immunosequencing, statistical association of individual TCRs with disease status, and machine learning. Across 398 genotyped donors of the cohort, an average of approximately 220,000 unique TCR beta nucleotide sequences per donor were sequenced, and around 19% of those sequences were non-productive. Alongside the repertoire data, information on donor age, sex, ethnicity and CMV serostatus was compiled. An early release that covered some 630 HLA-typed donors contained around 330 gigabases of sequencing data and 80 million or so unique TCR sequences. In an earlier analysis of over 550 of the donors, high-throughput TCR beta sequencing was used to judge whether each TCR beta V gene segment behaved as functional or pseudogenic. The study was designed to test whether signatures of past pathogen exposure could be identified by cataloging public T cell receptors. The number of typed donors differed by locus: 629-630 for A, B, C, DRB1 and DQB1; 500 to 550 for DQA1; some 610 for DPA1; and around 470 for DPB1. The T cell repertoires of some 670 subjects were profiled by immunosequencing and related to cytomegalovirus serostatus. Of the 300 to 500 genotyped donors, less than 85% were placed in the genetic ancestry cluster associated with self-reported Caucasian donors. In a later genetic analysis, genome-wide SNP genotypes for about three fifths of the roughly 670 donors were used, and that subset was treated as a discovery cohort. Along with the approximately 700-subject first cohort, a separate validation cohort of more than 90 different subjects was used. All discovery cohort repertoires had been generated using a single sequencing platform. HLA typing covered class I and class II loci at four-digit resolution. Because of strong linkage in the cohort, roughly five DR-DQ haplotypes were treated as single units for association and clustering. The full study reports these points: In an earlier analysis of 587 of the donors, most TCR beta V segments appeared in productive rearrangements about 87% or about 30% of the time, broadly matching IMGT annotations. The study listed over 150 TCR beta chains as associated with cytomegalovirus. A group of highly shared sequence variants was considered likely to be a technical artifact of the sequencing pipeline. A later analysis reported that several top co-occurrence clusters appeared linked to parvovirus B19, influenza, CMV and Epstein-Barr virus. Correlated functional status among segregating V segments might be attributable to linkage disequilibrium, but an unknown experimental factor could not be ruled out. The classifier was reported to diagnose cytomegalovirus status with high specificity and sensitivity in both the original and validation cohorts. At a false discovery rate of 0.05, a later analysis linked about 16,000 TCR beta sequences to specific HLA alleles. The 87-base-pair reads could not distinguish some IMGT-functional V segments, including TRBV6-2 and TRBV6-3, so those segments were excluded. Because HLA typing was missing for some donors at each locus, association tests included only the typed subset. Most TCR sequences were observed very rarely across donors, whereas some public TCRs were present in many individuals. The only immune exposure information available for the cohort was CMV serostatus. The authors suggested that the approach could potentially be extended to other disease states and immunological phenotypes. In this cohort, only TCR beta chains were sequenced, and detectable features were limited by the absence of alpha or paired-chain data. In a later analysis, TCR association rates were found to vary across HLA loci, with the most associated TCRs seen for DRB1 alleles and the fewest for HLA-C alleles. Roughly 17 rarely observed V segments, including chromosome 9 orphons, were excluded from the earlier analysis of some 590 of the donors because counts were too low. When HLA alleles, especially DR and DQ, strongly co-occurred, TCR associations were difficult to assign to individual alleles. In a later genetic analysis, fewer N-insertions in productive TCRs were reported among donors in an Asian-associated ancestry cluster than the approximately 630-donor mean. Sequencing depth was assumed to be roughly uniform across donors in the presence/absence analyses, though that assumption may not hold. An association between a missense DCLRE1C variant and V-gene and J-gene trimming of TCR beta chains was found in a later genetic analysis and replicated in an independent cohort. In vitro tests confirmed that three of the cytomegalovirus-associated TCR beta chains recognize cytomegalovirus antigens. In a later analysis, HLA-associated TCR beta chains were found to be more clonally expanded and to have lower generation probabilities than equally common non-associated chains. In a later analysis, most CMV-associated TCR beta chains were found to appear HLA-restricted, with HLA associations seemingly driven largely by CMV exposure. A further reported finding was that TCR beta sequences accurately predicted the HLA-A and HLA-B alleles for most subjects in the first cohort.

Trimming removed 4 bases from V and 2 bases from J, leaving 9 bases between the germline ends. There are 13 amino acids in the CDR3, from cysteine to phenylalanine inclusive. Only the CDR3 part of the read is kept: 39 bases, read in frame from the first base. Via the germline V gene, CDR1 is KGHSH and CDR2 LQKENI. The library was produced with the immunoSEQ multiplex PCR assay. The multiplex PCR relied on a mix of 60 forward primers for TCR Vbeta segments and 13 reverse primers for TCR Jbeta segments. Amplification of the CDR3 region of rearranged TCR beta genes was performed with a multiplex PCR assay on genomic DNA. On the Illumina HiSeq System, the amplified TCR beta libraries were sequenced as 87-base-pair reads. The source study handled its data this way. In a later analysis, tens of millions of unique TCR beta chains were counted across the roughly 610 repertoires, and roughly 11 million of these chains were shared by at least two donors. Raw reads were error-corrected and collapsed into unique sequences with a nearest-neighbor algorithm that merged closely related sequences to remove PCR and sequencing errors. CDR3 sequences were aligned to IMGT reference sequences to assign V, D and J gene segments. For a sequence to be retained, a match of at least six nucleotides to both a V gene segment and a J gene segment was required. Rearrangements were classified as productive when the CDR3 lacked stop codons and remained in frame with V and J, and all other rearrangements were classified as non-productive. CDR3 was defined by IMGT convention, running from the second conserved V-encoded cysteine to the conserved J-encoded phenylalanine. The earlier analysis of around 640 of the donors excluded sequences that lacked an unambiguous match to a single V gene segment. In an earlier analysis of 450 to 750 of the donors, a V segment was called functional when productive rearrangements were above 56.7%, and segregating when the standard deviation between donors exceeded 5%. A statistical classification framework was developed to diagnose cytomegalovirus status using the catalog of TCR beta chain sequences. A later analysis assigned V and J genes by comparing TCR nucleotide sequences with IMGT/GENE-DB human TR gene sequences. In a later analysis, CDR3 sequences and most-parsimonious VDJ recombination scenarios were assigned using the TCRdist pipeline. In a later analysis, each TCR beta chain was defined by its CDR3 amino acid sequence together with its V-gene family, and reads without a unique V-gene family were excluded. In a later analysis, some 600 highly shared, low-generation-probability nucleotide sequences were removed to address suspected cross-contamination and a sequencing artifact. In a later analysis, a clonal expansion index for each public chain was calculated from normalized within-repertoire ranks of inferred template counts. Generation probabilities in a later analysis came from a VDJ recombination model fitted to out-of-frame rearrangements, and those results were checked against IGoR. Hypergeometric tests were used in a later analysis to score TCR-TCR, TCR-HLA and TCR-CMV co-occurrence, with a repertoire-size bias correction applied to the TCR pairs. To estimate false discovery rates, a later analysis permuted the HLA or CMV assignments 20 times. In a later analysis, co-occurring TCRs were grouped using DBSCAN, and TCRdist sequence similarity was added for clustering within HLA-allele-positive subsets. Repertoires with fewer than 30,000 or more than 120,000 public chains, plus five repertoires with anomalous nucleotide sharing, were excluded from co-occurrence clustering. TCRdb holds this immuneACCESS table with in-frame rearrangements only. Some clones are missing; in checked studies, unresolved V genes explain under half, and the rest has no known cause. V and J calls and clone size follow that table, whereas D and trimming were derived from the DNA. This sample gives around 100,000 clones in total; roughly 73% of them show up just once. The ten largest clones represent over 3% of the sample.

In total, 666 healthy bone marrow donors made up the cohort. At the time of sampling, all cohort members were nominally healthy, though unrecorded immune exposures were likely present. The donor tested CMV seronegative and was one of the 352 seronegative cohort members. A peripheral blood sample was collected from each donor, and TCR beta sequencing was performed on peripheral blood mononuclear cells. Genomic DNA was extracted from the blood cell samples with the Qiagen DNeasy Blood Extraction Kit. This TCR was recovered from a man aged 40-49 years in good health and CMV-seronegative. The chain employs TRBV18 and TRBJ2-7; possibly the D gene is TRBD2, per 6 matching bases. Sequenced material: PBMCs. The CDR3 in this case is CASSRGGTYEQYF. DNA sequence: TGTGCCAGCTCACGAGGAGGGACCTACGAGCAGTACTTC.